Listed below are T cell receptor beta chains from one sample, sequenced in a study of shared clonotypes between healthy human individuals. Method: immunoSEQ multiplex PCR; TCRdb's copy keeps in-frame clones and lacks some. The sample has more than 2 million clones, approximately 95% seen once; the top ten hold around 0.13%. Material for sequencing was naive CD4+ T cells sorted from blood. These receptors originate from a man aged 18 to 29 in good health. Each CDR3 is given with its conserved first and last residue. D genes are given only for firm matches. Clone size is given for some rows only: seen once, a few or many times, or a class if the clone is expanded.

size	length	V	J	D	CDR3	DNA
NA	15	TRBV7-3	TRBJ2-5	TRBD2	CASSLSGGGQETQYF	TGTGCCAGCAGCTTAAGTGGCGGGGGGCAAGAGACCCAGTACTTC
NA	14	TRBV7-2	TRBJ2-5	NA	CASSSSGPWETQYF	TGTGCCAGCAGCTCTTCGGGGCCCTGGGAGACCCAGTACTTC
NA	16	TRBV9	TRBJ2-3	NA	CASSVGGRKEIDTQYF	TGTGCCAGCAGCGTAGGTGGGCGAAAGGAGATAGATACGCAGTATTTT
NA	14	TRBV10-3	TRBJ2-5	TRBD2	CAISRTSDQETQYF	TGTGCCATCAGTCGGACTAGCGATCAAGAGACCCAGTACTTC
NA	17	TRBV10-3	TRBJ1-5	TRBD1	CAISEFAYGTANQPQHF	TGTGCCATCAGTGAGTTCGCTTACGGGACAGCGAATCAGCCCCAGCATTTT
NA	14	TRBV28	TRBJ1-5	TRBD1	CASSLQGTDQPQHF	TGTGCCAGCAGTTTACAAGGGACAGATCAGCCCCAGCATTTT
NA	14	TRBV6-6	TRBJ1-1	NA	CATLRGALGTEAFF	TGTGCCACCCTTAGAGGGGCTTTAGGCACTGAAGCTTTCTTT
NA	17	TRBV5-4	TRBJ2-1	TRBD2	CASTAGGTGHRYNEQFF	TGTGCCAGCACCGCGGGGGGAACGGGGCACCGGTACAATGAGCAGTTCTTC
NA	12	TRBV6-6	TRBJ2-7	NA	CASSYLGSEQYF	TGTGCCAGCAGTTACTTGGGGTCCGAGCAGTACTTC
NA	13	TRBV6-1	TRBJ1-5	NA	CASSEEQGTAQHF	TGTGCCAGCAGTGAGGAGCAGGGTACAGCCCAGCATTTT
NA	17	TRBV18	TRBJ1-1	NA	CASSPPRTSLGNTEAFF	TGTGCCAGCTCACCACCCCGCACGAGCCTTGGGAACACTGAAGCTTTCTTT
NA	15	TRBV25-1	TRBJ1-1	TRBD1	CASSDSRTGNTEAFF	TGTGCCAGCAGTGACTCGAGGACAGGGAACACTGAAGCTTTCTTT
NA	16	TRBV6-5	TRBJ1-1	NA	CASSYSSGLWDTEAFF	TGTGCCAGCAGTTACTCTTCAGGGCTGTGGGACACTGAAGCTTTCTTT
NA	13	TRBV2	TRBJ2-3	TRBD2	CASGLAGRDTQYF	TGTGCCAGCGGACTAGCGGGAAGAGATACGCAGTATTTT
once	14	TRBV19	TRBJ1-2	TRBD1	CASTTGGPPYGYTF	TGTGCCAGTACTACAGGGGGCCCTCCCTATGGCTACACCTTC
once	12	TRBV5-1	TRBJ2-1	NA	CASSDGTPEQFF	TGCGCCAGCAGCGACGGGACTCCGGAGCAGTTCTTC
NA	16	TRBV6-1	TRBJ1-1	NA	CASSEAWAIMNTEAFF	TGTGCCAGCAGTGAAGCTTGGGCAATCATGAACACTGAAGCTTTCTTT
NA	14	TRBV5-4	TRBJ2-3	NA	CASRTGTSTDTQYF	TGTGCCAGCAGAACTGGGACCTCCACAGATACGCAGTATTTT
NA	14	TRBV5-1	TRBJ1-4	TRBD1	CASSKGTGGEKLFF	TGCGCCAGCAGCAAAGGGACAGGGGGTGAAAAACTGTTTTTT
once	14	TRBV6-1	TRBJ1-4	TRBD1	CASRLTGVGEKLFF	TGTGCCAGCAGATTGACAGGGGTTGGTGAAAAACTGTTTTTT
NA	18	TRBV7-2	TRBJ1-2	NA	CASTFTPGRRITNYGYTF	TGTGCCAGCACCTTCACTCCGGGACGGAGAATTACTAACTATGGCTACACCTTC
NA	13	TRBV2	TRBJ2-1	TRBD2	CASSGREYNEQFF	TGTGCCAGCAGTGGGCGGGAGTACAATGAGCAGTTCTTC
NA	16	TRBV6-6	TRBJ2-7	TRBD1	CASRSLTGTGGYEQYF	TGTGCCAGCCGATCCCTTACCGGGACAGGGGGCTACGAGCAGTACTTC
NA	11	TRBV2	TRBJ2-7	NA	CASTRQYEQYF	TGTGCCAGCACGCGACAGTACGAGCAGTACTTC
NA	15	TRBV28	TRBJ2-7	NA	CASSLWDGPPGEQYF	TGTGCCAGCAGTTTATGGGATGGACCCCCGGGGGAGCAGTACTTC
NA	14	TRBV5-1	TRBJ2-7	TRBD1	CASSLGQGSSEQYF	TGCGCCAGCAGCCTGGGACAGGGGTCCTCCGAGCAGTACTTC
NA	15	TRBV5-1	TRBJ2-7	NA	CASSVTGTNSYEQYF	TGCGCCAGCAGCGTAACCGGGACAAATTCCTACGAGCAGTACTTC
NA	15	TRBV6-6	TRBJ2-7	TRBD2	CASSLAGGTAYEQYF	TGTGCCAGCAGTTTAGCGGGAGGCACAGCCTACGAGCAGTACTTC
NA	15	TRBV2	TRBJ1-2	NA	CASSETKGLGYGYTF	TGTGCCAGCAGTGAAACAAAGGGGCTAGGCTATGGCTACACCTTC
NA	15	TRBV2	TRBJ2-5	TRBD1	CASSGGQGGIETQYF	TGTGCCAGCAGTGGGGGACAGGGCGGGATAGAGACCCAGTACTTC
NA	15	TRBV10-3	TRBJ2-2	TRBD1	CAISYGQVLGGELFF	TGTGCCATCAGTTATGGACAGGTCCTGGGTGGGGAGCTGTTTTTT
NA	14	TRBV11-2	TRBJ1-1	TRBD1	CASSLQGANTEAFF	TGTGCCAGCAGCTTACAGGGGGCGAACACTGAAGCTTTCTTT
once	15	TRBV6-5	TRBJ1-4	NA	CASSAGGNTNEKLFF	TGTGCCAGCAGCGCCGGAGGAAACACTAATGAAAAACTGTTTTTT
once	15	TRBV19	TRBJ1-2	TRBD1	CASSFRDREGFGYTF	TGTGCCAGTAGTTTCCGGGACAGGGAAGGTTTTGGCTACACCTTC
NA	16	TRBV9	TRBJ2-1	TRBD2	CASSVAERGTVNEQFF	TGTGCCAGCAGCGTAGCGGAGCGGGGGACTGTGAATGAGCAGTTCTTC
NA	15	TRBV28	TRBJ1-2	NA	CASSPLRQTYYGYTF	TGTGCCAGCAGTCCTCTTCGACAGACGTACTATGGCTACACCTTC
NA	15	TRBV7-9	TRBJ2-2	NA	CASSSIGSNTGELFF	TGTGCCAGCAGCTCCATAGGATCGAACACCGGGGAGCTGTTTTTT
NA	14	TRBV27	TRBJ1-5	NA	CASSLSGGNQPQHF	TGTGCCAGCAGTTTATCGGGCGGGAATCAGCCCCAGCATTTT
few	12	TRBV29-1	TRBJ1-1	NA	CSVERGNTEAFF	TGCAGCGTTGAGAGGGGGAACACTGAAGCTTTCTTT
NA	14	TRBV5-1	TRBJ2-2	NA	CASSSWTNTGELFF	TGCGCCAGCAGCTCCTGGACTAACACCGGGGAGCTGTTTTTT
NA	13	TRBV30	TRBJ2-1	NA	CAWSSSSFNEQFF	TGTGCCTGGAGTTCGTCCTCGTTCAATGAGCAGTTCTTC
NA	15	TRBV6-5	TRBJ1-4	NA	CASSPDGGTNEKLFF	TGTGCCAGCAGTCCCGACGGGGGAACCAATGAAAAACTGTTTTTT
NA	16	TRBV14	TRBJ2-7	TRBD1	CASSQGVDRETYEQYF	TGTGCCAGCAGCCAAGGGGTTGACAGGGAAACCTACGAGCAGTACTTC
NA	15	TRBV2	TRBJ1-4	NA	CASSESNRINEKLFF	TGTGCCAGCAGTGAATCCAACCGGATTAATGAAAAACTGTTTTTT
NA	12	TRBV6-6	TRBJ1-5	NA	CASTAGDQPQHF	TGTGCCAGCACCGCAGGGGATCAGCCCCAGCATTTT
NA	17	TRBV5-1	TRBJ2-5	TRBD1	CASRWGTTDRGGETQYF	TGCGCCAGCAGATGGGGGACCACTGACAGGGGAGGAGAGACCCAGTACTTC
NA	15	TRBV7-9	TRBJ2-5	NA	CASSPWGVGAETQYF	TGTGCCAGCAGCCCATGGGGGGTCGGCGCGGAGACCCAGTACTTC
NA	14	TRBV4-1	TRBJ2-7	TRBD1	CASKPGQGTYEQYF	TGCGCCAGCAAGCCGGGACAGGGGACCTACGAGCAGTACTTC
NA	15	TRBV30	TRBJ2-5	NA	CAWSVRGGALETQYF	TGTGCCTGGAGTGTACGAGGGGGGGCCCTGGAGACCCAGTACTTC
few	12	TRBV6-5	TRBJ2-7	NA	CASSYLGGEQYF	TGTGCCAGCAGTTACCTGGGGGGCGAGCAGTACTTC
NA	14	TRBV6-5	TRBJ1-2	NA	CASSAGYRDYGYTF	TGTGCCAGCAGTGCCGGGTACAGGGACTATGGCTACACCTTC
NA	14	TRBV5-1	TRBJ2-7	NA	CASSLDVGAGGQYF	TGCGCCAGCAGCTTGGACGTTGGTGCCGGAGGGCAGTACTTC
NA	15	TRBV6-5	TRBJ1-6	TRBD1	CASSYVEGANSPLHF	TGTGCCAGCAGTTACGTGGAGGGGGCTAATTCACCCCTCCACTTT
NA	16	TRBV7-2	TRBJ2-2	TRBD2	CASSPRLAGNTGELFF	TGTGCCAGCAGCCCTCGATTAGCGGGGAACACCGGGGAGCTGTTTTTT
NA	16	TRBV11-2	TRBJ1-2	TRBD1	CASSSMRQGINYGYTF	TGTGCCAGCAGCTCCATGAGACAGGGGATTAACTATGGCTACACCTTC